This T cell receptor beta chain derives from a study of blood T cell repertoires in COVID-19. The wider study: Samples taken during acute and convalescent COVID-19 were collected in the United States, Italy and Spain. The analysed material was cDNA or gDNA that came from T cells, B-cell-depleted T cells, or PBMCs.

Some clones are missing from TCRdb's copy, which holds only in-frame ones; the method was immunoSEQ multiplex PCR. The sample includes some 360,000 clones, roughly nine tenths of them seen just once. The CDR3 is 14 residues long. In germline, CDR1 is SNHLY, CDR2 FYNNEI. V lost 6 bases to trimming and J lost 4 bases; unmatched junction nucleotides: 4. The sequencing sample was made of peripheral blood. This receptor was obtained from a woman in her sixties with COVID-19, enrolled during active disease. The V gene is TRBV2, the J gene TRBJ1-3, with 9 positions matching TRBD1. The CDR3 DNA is TGTGCCAGCAGCCGACAGGGGGGCGGAAACACCATATATTTT. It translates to CASSRQGGGNTIYF.